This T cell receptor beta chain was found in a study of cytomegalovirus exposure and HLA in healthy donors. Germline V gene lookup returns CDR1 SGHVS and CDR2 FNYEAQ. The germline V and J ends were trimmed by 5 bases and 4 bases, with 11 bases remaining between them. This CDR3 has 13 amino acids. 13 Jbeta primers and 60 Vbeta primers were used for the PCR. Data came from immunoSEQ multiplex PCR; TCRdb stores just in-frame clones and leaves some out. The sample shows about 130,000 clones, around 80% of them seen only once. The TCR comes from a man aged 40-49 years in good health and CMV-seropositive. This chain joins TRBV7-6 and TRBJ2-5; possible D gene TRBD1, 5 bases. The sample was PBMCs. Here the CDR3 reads CASSGRVRETQYF. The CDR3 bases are TGTGCCAGCAGCGGCAGGGTTCGAGAGACCCAGTACTTC.